Each of the 32 T cell receptor beta chains below was sequenced from the same sample in a study of beta chain features in type 1 diabetes. Every bit of the isolated RNA underwent reverse transcription, so sequencing read expressed TCRB transcripts. Profiling relied on immunoSEQ multiplex PCR, and the TCRdb table lists in-frame clones only, not all of them. The sample carries fewer than 550,000 clones, about an eighth recorded once. Sequencing was carried out using naive CD4+ T cells from blood. Every receptor here comes from a woman between 18 and 29 years old in good health.

The CDR3 coding sequence is TGTGCCACCAGCAGAGATGTCGGGGCTAATTCACCCCTCCACTTT. It specifies CATSRDVGANSPLHF. The V call is TRBV15, the J call TRBJ1-6, with D perhaps matching TRBD1 (5 bases). Deletions cut 0 bases from V and 6 bases from J, with 9 bases between. CDR3 size: 15 residues. Germline values: CDR1 LNHNV, CDR2 YYDKDF (reference sequence). The full variable domain, in which reference TRBV15 and TRBJ1-6 provide the parts outside the CDR3, is DAMVIQNPRYQVTQFGKPVTLSCSQTLNHNVMYWYQQKSSQAPKLLFHYYDKDFNNEADTPDNFQSRRPNTSFCFLDIRSPGLGDTAMYLCATSRDVGANSPLHFGNGTRLTVT.

This clone was counted a few times. This chain joins TRBV27 and TRBJ1-2; D perhaps matches TRBD1 (5 bases). V lost 6 bases and J 2 bases, leaving 25 bases between the germline ends. Per the germline V gene, CDR1 is MNHEY and CDR2 is SMNVEV (reference sequence). The CDR3 totals 18 residues. The CDR3 sequence is CASSSYLRGSRENYGYTF. The CDR3 coding sequence is TGTGCCAGCAGCTCTTACCTCCGAGGGAGCAGGGAAAACTATGGCTACACCTTC.

CDR3 residues: CASSQGPASIANYGYTF. DNA for the CDR3: TGCGCCAGCAGCCAGGGTCCAGCTAGCATAGCTAACTATGGCTACACCTTC. This rearrangement joins TRBV4-3 to TRBJ1-2; no definite D call. The germline gives CDR1 LGHNA, CDR2 YSLEER. CDR3 size: 17 residues. V was clipped by 3 bases and J by 0 bases, with 17 bases between them.

This chain connects TRBV19 to TRBJ2-2; 8 positions agree with TRBD2. The CDR3 extends over 16 amino acids. Germline CDR1 reads LNHDA; CDR2 reads SQIVND (reference sequence). V lost 7 bases, J lost 5 bases, and 12 bases stayed unmatched. This chain's CDR3 is CASTIVWREVTGELFF. In DNA, the CDR3 is TGTGCCAGTACTATTGTCTGGCGGGAGGTGACCGGGGAGCTGTTTTTT.

The chain carries TRBV19 and TRBJ1-5; D is ambiguous. V lost 6 bases and J 7 bases, leaving 16 bases between the germline ends. The length of the CDR3 is 14 residues. Germline assignment: CDR1 LNHDA and CDR2 SQIVND (reference sequence). The CDR3 coding sequence is TGTGCCAGTAGACGGAACCTTGGCGGGCAGCCCCAGCATTTT. Its protein is CASRRNLGGQPQHF.

The genes are TRBV10-3 and TRBJ2-1; 12 positions match TRBD2. Trimming removed 5 bases from V and 0 bases from J; junction bases left unmatched: 11. There are 19 residues in the CDR3. Germline assignment: CDR1 ENHRY and CDR2 SYGVKD. The CDR3 region is CAISSSGTSGLSSYNEQFF. In nucleotides, the CDR3 is TGTGCCATCAGTTCATCCGGGACTAGCGGGTTGAGCTCCTACAATGAGCAGTTCTTC.

The chain links TRBV6-1 to TRBJ2-4; either TRBD1 or TRBD2 may supply D (5 bases each). The CDR3 spans 16 residues. The germline V gene has CDR1 MNHNS and CDR2 SASEGT. V was pared by 4 bases and J by 0 bases, with 13 bases between. The CDR3 bases are TGTGCCAGCAGTGGGGGACGGCTCCTAGCCAAAAACATTCAGTACTTC. Protein: CASSGGRLLAKNIQYF.

The V and J genes are TRBV18 and TRBJ2-5, with a weak D call TRBD1 (6 bases). The CDR3 loop spans 13 amino acids. V lost 6 bases and J lost 2, with 10 bases in between. Germline V gene data show CDR1 as KGHSH and CDR2 as LQKENI. CDR3 in amino acids: CASSIGQQETQYF. In nucleotides, the CDR3 is TGTGCCAGCTCCATCGGACAGCAAGAGACCCAGTACTTC. The full variable domain, rest sourced from reference TRBV18 and TRBJ2-5, is NAGVMQNPRHLVRRRGQEARLRCSPMKGHSHVYWYRQLPEEGLKFMVYLQKENIIDESGMPKERFSAEFPKEGPSILRIQQVVRGDSAAYFCASSIGQQETQYFGPGTRLLVL.

A few counts support this clone. The chain links TRBV15 to TRBJ2-5; D call uncertain. With 0 bases removed from V and 2 bases from J, the gap between germline ends came to 13 bases. Germline values: CDR1 LNHNV, CDR2 YYDKDF (reference sequence). The CDR3 is 16 residues long. The CDR3 sequence: CATSRDGSATQETQYF. The CDR3 coding sequence is TGTGCCACCAGCAGAGATGGGTCGGCTACTCAAGAGACCCAGTACTTC.

This clone has a handful of counts. The CDR3 protein is CASSFMLLADTQYF. CDR3 bases: TGTGCCAGCAGTTTTATGTTGCTTGCAGATACGCAGTATTTT. The rearrangement joins TRBV27 to TRBJ2-3; D gene uncertain. V lost 3 bases and J 4 bases, leaving 11 bases between the germline ends. This CDR3 spans 14 amino acids. Germline V gene sequence: CDR1 MNHEY, CDR2 SMNVEV (reference sequence).

This chain connects TRBV25-1 to TRBJ2-7; D unresolved. V was pared by 7 bases and J by 0 bases, with 10 bases between. Germline values: CDR1 MGHDK, CDR2 SYGVNS. CDR3 length: 13 residues. The CDR3 DNA reads TGTGCCAGCACCGACGGATACTCCTACGAGCAGTACTTC. Protein product: CASTDGYSYEQYF.

The chain recombines TRBV4-1 with TRBJ1-2, with TRBD1 identical over 7 bases. Germline-derived CDR1 and CDR2 are MGHRA and YSYEKL. Trimming removed 5 bases from V and 0 bases from J; junction bases left unmatched: 6. This CDR3 has 15 residues. CDR3 region: CASSRGQIPNYGYTF. The DNA for the CDR3 is TGCGCCAGCAGCAGGGGGCAGATACCTAACTATGGCTACACCTTC.

There are a few counts of this clone. The chain employs TRBV29-1 and TRBJ2-7; D gene unclear. The germline V gene has CDR1 SQVTM and CDR2 ANQGSEA. The CDR3 is 16 amino acids. Trimming pared 3 bases from V and 2 bases from J, leaving 20 bases between. This CDR3 reads CSVDSPNLNRAYEQYF. Here the CDR3 DNA reads TGCAGCGTTGACTCTCCAAACCTTAACCGGGCCTACGAGCAGTACTTC.

This clone has ten or more counts. V is TRBV25-1 and J is TRBJ2-5, with D possibly being TRBD1 (6 bases). The CDR3 length is 15 residues. Trimming shortened V by 3 bases and J by 1 base, and 12 bases separated the two germline ends. Germline CDR1 is MGHDK and CDR2 is SYGVNS. In nucleotides, the CDR3 is TGTGCCAGCAGTGACAACAGGGTCCTCCAAGAGACCCAGTACTTC. Translated: CASSDNRVLQETQYF.

The genes are TRBV5-1 and TRBJ2-5, with 9 bases aligning to TRBD1. Germline lookup yields CDR1 SGHRS and CDR2 YFSETQ. The CDR3 totals 15 residues. The J segment lost 2 bases and the V segment lost 3 bases, leaving 5 bases of the junction unmatched. This CDR3 is CASSWTGTGQETQYF. DNA of the CDR3: TGCGCCAGCAGCTGGACCGGGACAGGGCAAGAGACCCAGTACTTC.

CDR3: CASGFPRKLFF. In nucleotides, the CDR3 is TGTGCCAGCGGTTTCCCTAGAAAACTGTTTTTT. The chain has TRBV6-1 and TRBJ1-4; no clear D. Germline CDR1 reads MNHNS; CDR2 reads SASEGT. V dropped 8 bases and J dropped 10 bases, with 11 bases sitting between them. This CDR3 has 11 amino acids.

In its sample, this clone was seen a few times. The rearrangement joins TRBV5-1 to TRBJ2-5; D gene unclear. Per the germline V gene, CDR1 is SGHRS and CDR2 is YFSETQ. The CDR3 extends over 13 amino acids. The V gene lost 0 bases and the J gene lost 4 bases, with 7 bases spanning the gap. The CDR3 DNA is TGCGCCAGCAGCTTGGAGGCCTCAGAGACCCAGTACTTC. Encoded protein: CASSLEASETQYF.

V gene TRBV30 combines with J gene TRBJ2-5; a weak D match, TRBD2 (5 bases). This CDR3 spans 12 amino acids. CDR1 and CDR2 (germline): GTSNPN, SVGIG (reference sequence). V gave up 3 bases and J gave up 7 bases, with 12 bases separating them. The CDR3 reads CAWSDYRRTQYF. For the CDR3, the DNA is TGTGCCTGGAGCGACTACCGGAGGACCCAGTACTTC.

The CDR3 nucleotides read TGTGCCAGCAGCCCCGGGACAGGGAGCGGCTACACCTTC. It encodes CASSPGTGSGYTF. The rearrangement uses TRBV7-9 and TRBJ1-2, with TRBD1 identical over 9 bases. The V segment lost 5 bases and the J segment 8 bases; nucleotides outside the gene matches: 6. The CDR3 loop spans 13 amino acids. Germline V lookup: CDR1 SEHNR, CDR2 FQNEAQ (reference sequence).

V gene TRBV5-4 combines with J gene TRBJ2-3; no definite D call. Trimming stripped 0 bases from V and 7 bases from J, with 12 bases between. The CDR3 length is 14 residues. Germline CDR1 is SGHNT and CDR2 is YYREEE (reference sequence). CDR3 loop: CASSLATGAHTQYF. CDR3 bases: TGTGCCAGCAGCTTGGCCACGGGCGCTCATACGCAGTATTTT. Looking up the rest from reference TRBV5-4 and TRBJ2-3 gives the full variable domain: ETGVTQSPTHLIKTRGQQVTLRCSSQSGHNTVSWYQQALGQGPQFIFQYYREEENGRGNFPPRFSGLQFPNYSSELNVNALELDDSALYLCASSLATGAHTQYFGPGTRLTVL.

The table lists this clone with a few counts. This chain connects TRBV28 to TRBJ2-1, with D possibly TRBD2 on 5 matching bases. The CDR3 covers 13 residues. CDR1 is MDHEN and CDR2 is SYDVKM in the germline V gene. V was clipped by 7 bases and J by 3 bases, with 10 bases between them. This CDR3 is CASTAGHYNEQFF. In DNA, the CDR3 is TGTGCCAGCACGGCGGGCCACTACAATGAGCAGTTCTTC.

A few counts support this clone. V and J are TRBV28 and TRBJ1-2, with D unclear. The CDR3 runs 15 residues. V gave up 3 bases and J gave up 2 bases, with 13 bases separating them. Germline CDR1 MDHEN, CDR2 SYDVKM. This CDR3 reads CASSLQNRNNYGYTF. The CDR3 DNA sequence: TGTGCCAGCAGTTTGCAGAACCGGAACAACTATGGCTACACCTTC.

This chain joins TRBV13 and TRBJ1-2, with unresolved D. Trimming cost V 1 base and J 8 bases, with 8 bases left between them. Germline values: CDR1 PRHDT, CDR2 FYEKMQ (reference sequence). The CDR3 is 12 amino acids. CDR3 DNA sequence: TGTGCCAGCAGCTTAGAGCCCGAGGGCTACACCTTC. Translated: CASSLEPEGYTF.

This clone was seen a few times. This chain connects TRBV27 to TRBJ2-6; D is perhaps TRBD1 (6 bases). The CDR3 consists of 14 residues. Germline loops: CDR1 MNHEY, CDR2 SMNVEV (reference sequence). V was cut by 7 bases and J by 0 bases, with 7 bases left in between. The CDR3 DNA reads as TGTGCCAGCACACAGGGCTCTGGGGCCAACGTCCTGACTTTC. It codes for CASTQGSGANVLTF.

V and J are TRBV19 and TRBJ2-1; 11 bases agree with TRBD2. Per germline, CDR1 LNHDA and CDR2 SQIVND (reference sequence). The CDR3 runs to 15 residues. With V trimmed by 5 bases and J by 4 bases, 4 bases remained unmatched. CDR3 residues: CASSPGTSGYNEQFF. The CDR3, as DNA: TGTGCCAGTAGTCCCGGGACTAGCGGATACAATGAGCAGTTCTTC.

The CDR3 sequence: CASSPSLGYNEQFF. CDR3 bases: TGTGCCAGCAGCCCCAGTCTAGGCTACAATGAGCAGTTCTTC. The chain employs TRBV7-2 and TRBJ2-1; D is unresolved. V was pared by 5 bases and J by 3 bases, with 11 bases between. The CDR3 sequence is 14 residues long. The germline CDR1 and CDR2 sequences are SGHTA and FQGNSA.

This chain joins TRBV30 and TRBJ2-3, with TRBD1 matching over 8 bases. The V gene end was trimmed by 0 bases and the J gene end by 5 bases; junction bases not matched to a gene: 16. CDR1 is GTSNPN and CDR2 is SVGIG in the germline V gene (reference sequence). The CDR3 length is 18 residues. The CDR3 loop is CAWSVSRGRTPGQDTQYF. In DNA, the CDR3 is TGTGCCTGGAGTGTCTCCAGGGGGCGGACCCCGGGCCAAGATACGCAGTATTTT.

The chain joins TRBV5-4 to TRBJ1-1; D is ambiguous. Germline V gives CDR1 SGHNT, CDR2 YYREEE (reference sequence). The V gene lost 1 base and the J gene lost 1 base, with 5 bases spanning the gap. This CDR3 region has 13 residues. The DNA for the CDR3 is TGTGCCAGCAGCTTGTGGTCGAACACTGAAGCTTTCTTT. Its translation is CASSLWSNTEAFF.

The chain uses TRBV30 and TRBJ2-6; D not certain. Germline CDR1 is GTSNPN and CDR2 is SVGIG (reference sequence). The V end was cut by 7 bases, the J end by 2 bases, with 12 bases between. CDR3 length: 14 amino acids. The CDR3 coding sequence is TGTGCCTACCACGATCGGGCTGGGGCCAACGTCCTGACTTTC. This translates into CAYHDRAGANVLTF.

This clone has just a few counts. The chain employs TRBV5-4 and TRBJ1-1; no definite D call. The CDR3 runs to 13 residues. Germline CDR1 SGHNT, CDR2 YYREEE (reference sequence). Trimming took 4 bases from V and 4 from J, leaving 11 bases between them. CDR3 DNA sequence: TGTGCCAGCAGCCCGGGTTGGGGCACTGAAGCTTTCTTT. This sequence encodes CASSPGWGTEAFF.

The V and J genes are TRBV6-5 and TRBJ1-5; no definite D call. Germline CDR1 and CDR2: MNHEY and SVGAGI. The CDR3 extends over 13 amino acids. The V end was cut by 2 bases, the J end by 4 bases, with 6 bases between. Written as DNA, the CDR3 is TGTGCCAGCAGTTACCGCCTAAATCAGCCCCAGCATTTT. Translation gives CASSYRLNQPQHF.

This clone was observed a few times. The rearrangement links TRBV18 to TRBJ1-1, with TRBD1 matching 8 bases. The germline V gene encodes CDR1 KGHSH and CDR2 LQKENI. V was clipped by 3 bases and J by 2 bases; unmatched bases: 8. The CDR3 runs 16 residues. The CDR3 loop reads CASSPTTGGLNTEAFF. CDR3 nucleotide sequence: TGTGCCAGCTCACCCACAACAGGGGGTTTAAACACTGAAGCTTTCTTT.